Below, 2 T cell receptor beta chains from the same sample are listed, as sequenced in a study of blood T cell repertoires in COVID-19. Profiling relied on immunoSEQ multiplex PCR, and the TCRdb table lists in-frame clones only, not all of them. The table has approximately 250,000 clones, around nine tenths seen once. The specimen sequenced was peripheral blood. The receptors derive from a woman aged 70-85 years with COVID-19, enrolled during active disease.

CDR3 sequence: CASSLGTVTREKLFF. The CDR3 nucleotides are TGTGCCAGCAGCTTGGGTACGGTTACCCGGGAAAAACTGTTTTTT. The V gene is TRBV5-8, the J gene TRBJ1-4; D is undetermined. The CDR3 runs 15 residues. Trimming pared 0 bases from V and 8 bases from J, leaving 14 bases between. Germline V gene data show CDR1 as SGHTS and CDR2 as YDEGEE.

In the case of this clone: Other DNA sequences of this sample code for an identical CDR3. Written as DNA, the CDR3 is TGCGCCAGCAGCTTGGGGCTCCAAGAGACCCAGTACTTC. This gives the protein CASSLGLQETQYF. The chain employs TRBV5-1 and TRBJ2-5; the D is unclear. With 0 bases removed from V and 1 base from J, the gap between germline ends came to 4 bases. Germline V CDR1 and CDR2: SGHRS, YFSETQ. The CDR3 contains 13 residues.